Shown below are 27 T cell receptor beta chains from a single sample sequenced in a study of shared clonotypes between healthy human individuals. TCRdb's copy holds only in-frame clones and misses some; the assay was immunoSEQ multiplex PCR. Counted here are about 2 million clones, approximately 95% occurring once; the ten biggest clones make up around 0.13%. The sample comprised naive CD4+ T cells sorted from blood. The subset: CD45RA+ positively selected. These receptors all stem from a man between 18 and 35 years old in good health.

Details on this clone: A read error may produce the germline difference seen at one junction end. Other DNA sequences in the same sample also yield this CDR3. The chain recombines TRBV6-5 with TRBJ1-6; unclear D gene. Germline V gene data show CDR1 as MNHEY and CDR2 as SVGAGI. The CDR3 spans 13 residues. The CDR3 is CASSYSNNSPLHF. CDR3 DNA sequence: TGTGCCAGCAGTTACTCCAATAATTCACCCCTCCACTTT.

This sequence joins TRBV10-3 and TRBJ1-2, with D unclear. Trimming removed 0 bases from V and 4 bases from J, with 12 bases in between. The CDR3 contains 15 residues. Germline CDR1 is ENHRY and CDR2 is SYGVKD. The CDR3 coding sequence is TGTGCCATCAGTGAGTCGCAATTCCGTAGCTATGGCTACACCTTC. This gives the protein CAISESQFRSYGYTF.

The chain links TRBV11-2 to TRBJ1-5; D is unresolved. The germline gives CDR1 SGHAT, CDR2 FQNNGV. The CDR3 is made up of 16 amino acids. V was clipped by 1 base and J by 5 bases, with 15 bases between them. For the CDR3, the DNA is TGTGCCAGCAGCTTAGGGGTAGGTCGTGTACATCAGCCCCAGCATTTT. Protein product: CASSLGVGRVHQPQHF.

CDR3 sequence: CASSPRDGRAEAFF. The CDR3 region has the DNA TGTGCCAGCAGCCCAAGGGATGGACGGGCTGAAGCTTTCTTT. This chain links TRBV6-6 with TRBJ1-1; D is uncertain. V lost 6 bases and J 6 bases, leaving 17 bases between the germline ends. Looked up from germline, CDR1 is MNHNY and CDR2 is SVGAGI (reference sequence). CDR3 length: 14 amino acids.

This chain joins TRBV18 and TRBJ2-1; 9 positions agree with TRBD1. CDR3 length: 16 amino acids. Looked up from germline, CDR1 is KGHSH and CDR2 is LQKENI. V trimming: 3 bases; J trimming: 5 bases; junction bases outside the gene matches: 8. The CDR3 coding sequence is TGTGCCAGCTCACCTAGCCCCGGGACAGGGCACAATGAGCAGTTCTTC. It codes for CASSPSPGTGHNEQFF.

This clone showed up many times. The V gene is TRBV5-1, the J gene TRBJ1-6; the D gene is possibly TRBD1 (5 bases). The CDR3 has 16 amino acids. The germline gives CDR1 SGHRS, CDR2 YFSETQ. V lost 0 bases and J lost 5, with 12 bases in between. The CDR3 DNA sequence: TGCGCCAGCAGCTTGGGGAACAGGCTGGATAATTCACCCCTCCACTTT. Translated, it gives CASSLGNRLDNSPLHF.

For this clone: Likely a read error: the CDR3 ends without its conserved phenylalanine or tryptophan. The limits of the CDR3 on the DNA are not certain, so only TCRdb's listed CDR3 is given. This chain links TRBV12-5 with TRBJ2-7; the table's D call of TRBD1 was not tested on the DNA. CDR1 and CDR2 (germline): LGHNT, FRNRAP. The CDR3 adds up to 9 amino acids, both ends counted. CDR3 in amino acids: CASWLAGGY.

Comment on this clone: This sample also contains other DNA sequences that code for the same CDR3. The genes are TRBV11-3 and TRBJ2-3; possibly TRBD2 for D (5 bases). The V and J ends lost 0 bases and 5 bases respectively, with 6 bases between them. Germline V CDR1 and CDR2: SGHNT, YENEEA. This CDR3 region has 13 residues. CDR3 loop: CASSLDRGDTQYF. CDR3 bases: TGTGCCAGCAGCTTAGATCGGGGAGATACGCAGTATTTT.

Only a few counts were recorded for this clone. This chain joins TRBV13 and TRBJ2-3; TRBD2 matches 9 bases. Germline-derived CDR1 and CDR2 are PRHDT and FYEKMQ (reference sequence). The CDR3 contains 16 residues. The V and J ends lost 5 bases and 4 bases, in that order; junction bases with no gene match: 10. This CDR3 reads CASSPAGAGGPDTQYF. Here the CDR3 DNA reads TGTGCCAGCAGCCCAGCAGGAGCGGGGGGCCCAGATACGCAGTATTTT.

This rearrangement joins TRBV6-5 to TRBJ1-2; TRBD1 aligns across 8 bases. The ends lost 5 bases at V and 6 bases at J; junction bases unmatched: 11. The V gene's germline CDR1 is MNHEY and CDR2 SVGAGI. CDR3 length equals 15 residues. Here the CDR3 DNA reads TGTGCCAGCAGTCGCCGGGACAGGAAATCCCATGGCTACACCTTC. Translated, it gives CASSRRDRKSHGYTF.

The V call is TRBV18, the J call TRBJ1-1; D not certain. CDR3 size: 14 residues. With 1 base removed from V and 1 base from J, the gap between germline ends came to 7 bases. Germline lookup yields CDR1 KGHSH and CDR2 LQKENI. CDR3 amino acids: CASSPQDSNTEAFF. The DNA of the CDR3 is TGTGCCAGCTCACCACAGGATTCGAACACTGAAGCTTTCTTT. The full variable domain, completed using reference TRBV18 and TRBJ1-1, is NAGVMQNPRHLVRRRGQEARLRCSPMKGHSHVYWYRQLPEEGLKFMVYLQKENIIDESGMPKERFSAEFPKEGPSILRIQQVVRGDSAAYFCASSPQDSNTEAFFGQGTRLTVV.

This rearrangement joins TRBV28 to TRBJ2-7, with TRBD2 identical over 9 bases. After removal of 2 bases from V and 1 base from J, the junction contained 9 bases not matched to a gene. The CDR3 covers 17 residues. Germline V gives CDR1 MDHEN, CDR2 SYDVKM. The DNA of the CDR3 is TGTGCCAGCAGTTTAGCGGGGGGGCATATAATTTCCTACGAGCAGTACTTC. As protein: CASSLAGGHIISYEQYF. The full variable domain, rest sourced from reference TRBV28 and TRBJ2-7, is DVKVTQSSRYLVKRTGEKVFLECVQDMDHENMFWYRQDPGLGLRLIYFSYDVKMKEKGDIPEGYSVSREKKERFSLILESASTNQTSMYLCASSLAGGHIISYEQYFGPGTRLTVT.

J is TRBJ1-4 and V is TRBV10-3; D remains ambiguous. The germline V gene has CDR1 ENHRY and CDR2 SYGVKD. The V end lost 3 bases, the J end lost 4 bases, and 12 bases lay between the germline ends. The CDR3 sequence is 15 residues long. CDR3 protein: CAISDVPASNEKLFF. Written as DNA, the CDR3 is TGTGCCATCAGTGACGTACCAGCAAGTAATGAAAAACTGTTTTTT.

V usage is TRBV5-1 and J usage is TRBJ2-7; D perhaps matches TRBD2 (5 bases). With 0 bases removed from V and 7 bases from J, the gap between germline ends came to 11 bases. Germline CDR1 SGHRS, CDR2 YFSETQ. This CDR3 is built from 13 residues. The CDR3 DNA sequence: TGCGCCAGCAGCTTGGCCGCGGGTTGGGAGCAGTACTTC. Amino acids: CASSLAAGWEQYF.

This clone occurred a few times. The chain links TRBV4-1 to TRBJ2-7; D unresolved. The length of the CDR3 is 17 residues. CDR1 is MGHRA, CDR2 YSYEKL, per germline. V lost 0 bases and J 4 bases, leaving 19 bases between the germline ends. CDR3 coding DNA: TGCGCCAGCAGCCAAGAAGACCGCCGAGCGCACTCGTACGAGCAGTACTTC. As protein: CASSQEDRRAHSYEQYF.

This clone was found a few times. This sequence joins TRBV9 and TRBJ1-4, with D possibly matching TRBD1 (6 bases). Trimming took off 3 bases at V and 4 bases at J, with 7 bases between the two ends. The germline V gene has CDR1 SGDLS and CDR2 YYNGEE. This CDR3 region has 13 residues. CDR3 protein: CASSDRVNEKLFF. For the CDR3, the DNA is TGTGCCAGCAGCGACAGGGTTAATGAAAAACTGTTTTTT.

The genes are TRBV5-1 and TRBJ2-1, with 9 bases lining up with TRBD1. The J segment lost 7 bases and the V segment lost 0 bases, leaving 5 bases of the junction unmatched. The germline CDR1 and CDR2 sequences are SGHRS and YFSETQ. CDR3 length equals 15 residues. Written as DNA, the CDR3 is TGCGCCAGCAGCTTGGATAGGACAGGGGTTAATGAGCAGTTCTTC. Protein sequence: CASSLDRTGVNEQFF.

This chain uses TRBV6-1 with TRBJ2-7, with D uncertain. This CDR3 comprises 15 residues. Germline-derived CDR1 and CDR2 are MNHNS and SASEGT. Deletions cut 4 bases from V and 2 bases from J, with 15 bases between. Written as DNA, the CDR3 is TGTGCCAGCAGTGCCACCATGACCGCGCCCTACGAGCAGTACTTC. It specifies CASSATMTAPYEQYF.

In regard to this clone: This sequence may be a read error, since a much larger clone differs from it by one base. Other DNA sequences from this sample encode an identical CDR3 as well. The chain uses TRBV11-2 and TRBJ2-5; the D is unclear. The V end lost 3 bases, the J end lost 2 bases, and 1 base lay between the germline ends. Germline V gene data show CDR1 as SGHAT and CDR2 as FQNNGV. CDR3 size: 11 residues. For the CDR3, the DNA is TGTGCCAGCAGCTTTCAAGAGACCCAGTACTTC. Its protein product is CASSFQETQYF.

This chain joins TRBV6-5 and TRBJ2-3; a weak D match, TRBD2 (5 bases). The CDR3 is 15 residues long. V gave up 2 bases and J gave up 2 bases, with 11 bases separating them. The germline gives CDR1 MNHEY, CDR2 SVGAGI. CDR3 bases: TGTGCCAGCAGTTACGGGCGGGTCGCCACAGATACGCAGTATTTT. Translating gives CASSYGRVATDTQYF.

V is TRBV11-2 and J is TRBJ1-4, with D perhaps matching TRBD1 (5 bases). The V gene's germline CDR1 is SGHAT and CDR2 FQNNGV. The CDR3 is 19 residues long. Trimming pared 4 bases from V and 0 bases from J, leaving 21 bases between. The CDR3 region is CASSSKGRTSGATNEKLFF. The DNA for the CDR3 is TGTGCCAGCAGCTCAAAGGGTAGGACATCCGGAGCAACTAATGAAAAACTGTTTTTT.

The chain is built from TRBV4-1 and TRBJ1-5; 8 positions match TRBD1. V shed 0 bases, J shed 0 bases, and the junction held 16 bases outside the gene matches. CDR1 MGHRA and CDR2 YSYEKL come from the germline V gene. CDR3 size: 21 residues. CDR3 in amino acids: CASSQEVNWAGGLYSNQPQHF. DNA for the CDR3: TGCGCCAGCAGCCAAGAGGTAAATTGGGCAGGGGGCCTATATAGCAATCAGCCCCAGCATTTT.

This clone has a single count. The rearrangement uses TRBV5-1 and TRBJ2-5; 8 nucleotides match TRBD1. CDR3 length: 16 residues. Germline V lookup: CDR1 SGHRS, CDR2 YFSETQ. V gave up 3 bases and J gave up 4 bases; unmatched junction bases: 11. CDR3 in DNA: TGCGCCAGCAGCTGGTCTCTAGACAGGGGAGGAGAGACCCAGTACTTC. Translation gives CASSWSLDRGGETQYF.

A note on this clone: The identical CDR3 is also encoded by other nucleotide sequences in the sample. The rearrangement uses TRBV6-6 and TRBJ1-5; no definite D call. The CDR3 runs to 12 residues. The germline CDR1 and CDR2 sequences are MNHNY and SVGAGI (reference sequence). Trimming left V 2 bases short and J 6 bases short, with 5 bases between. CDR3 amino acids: CASSYLGQPQHF. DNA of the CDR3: TGTGCCAGCAGTTACCTGGGTCAGCCCCAGCATTTT.

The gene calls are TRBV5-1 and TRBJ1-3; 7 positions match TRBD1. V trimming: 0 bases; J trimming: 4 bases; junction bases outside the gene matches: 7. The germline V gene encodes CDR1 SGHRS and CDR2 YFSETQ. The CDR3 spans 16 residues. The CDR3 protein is CASSLAEGGRGNTIYF. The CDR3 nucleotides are TGCGCCAGCAGCTTGGCCGAAGGGGGCCGGGGAAACACCATATATTTT.

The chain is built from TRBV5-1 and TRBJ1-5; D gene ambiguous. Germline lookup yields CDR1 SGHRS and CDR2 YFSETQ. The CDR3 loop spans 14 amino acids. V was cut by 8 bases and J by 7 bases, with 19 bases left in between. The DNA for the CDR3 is TGCGCCAGTACCCGGGGTGCGGGTGAGCAGCCCCAGCATTTT. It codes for CASTRGAGEQPQHF. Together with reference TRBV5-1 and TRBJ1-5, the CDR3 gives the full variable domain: KAGVTQTPRYLIKTRGQQVTLSCSPISGHRSVSWYQQTPGQGLQFLFEYFSETQRNKGNFPGRFSGRQFSNSRSEMNVSTLELGDSALYLCASTRGAGEQPQHFGDGTRLSIL.

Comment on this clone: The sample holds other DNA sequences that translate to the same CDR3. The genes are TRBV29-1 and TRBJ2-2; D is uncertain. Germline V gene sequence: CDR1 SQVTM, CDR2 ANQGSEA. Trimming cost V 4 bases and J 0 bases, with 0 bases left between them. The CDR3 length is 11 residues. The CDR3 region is CSVANTGELFF. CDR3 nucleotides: TGCAGCGTTGCGAACACCGGGGAGCTGTTTTTT.